Listed here is a single T cell receptor beta chain. Its antigen remains undetermined. No base quality values were provided; no much bigger clone lies one nucleotide off. The sample is drawn from a study of cytomegalovirus exposure and HLA in healthy donors (dated by TCRdb to about 2017). For the study in its entirety: According to an earlier analysis of 587 of the donors, about 179 million T cells yielded roughly 100 million unique TCR beta sequences and 276 Gb of sequence data. Along with the roughly 670-subject first cohort, a separate validation cohort of over a hundred different subjects was used. Roughly 300 gigabases of sequencing data and tens of millions of unique TCR sequences were included in an early release covering roughly 700 HLA-typed donors. Every discovery cohort repertoire had been produced on one sequencing platform. Rather than drawing on any new phenotypic data, the later analysis identified candidate immune exposures from TCR beta sequences and the way those sequences occurred across donors. To study patterns of TCR occurrence, a later analysis re-analyzed previously published TCR beta repertoires from around 670 donors and added high-resolution HLA genotyping. Four or five DR-DQ haplotypes were handled as single units for association and clustering because linkage in the cohort was strong. The T cell repertoires of about 700 subjects were profiled by immunosequencing and related to cytomegalovirus serostatus. The aim of the study was to test whether cataloging public T cell receptors could identify signatures of past pathogen exposure. Typing coverage varied by locus: roughly 620-640 donors for A, B, C, DRB1 and DQB1; approximately 560 for DQA1; nearly 610 for DPA1; around 450 for DPB1. Alongside the repertoire data, information on donor age, sex, ethnicity and CMV serostatus was compiled. HLA typing included class I and class II loci at four-digit resolution. A later genetic analysis took genome-wide SNP genotypes for about three fifths of the roughly 700 donors and used that subset as a discovery cohort. Among over 350 genotyped donors of the cohort, an average of approximately 250,000 unique TCR beta nucleotide sequences were sequenced per donor, around 18% of them non-productive. High-throughput TCR immunosequencing, statistical association of individual TCRs with disease status, and machine learning were combined to predict cytomegalovirus infection status. Of the 398 genotyped donors, 65% to 90% were placed in the genetic ancestry cluster associated with self-reported Caucasian donors. An earlier analysis of around 540 of the donors applied high-throughput TCR beta sequencing to assess whether each TCR beta V gene segment acted as functional or pseudogenic.

The library was made by the immunoSEQ multiplex PCR assay. For the multiplex PCR, a mixture combining 60 forward primers for TCR Vbeta segments and 13 reverse primers for TCR Jbeta segments was used. A multiplex PCR assay on genomic DNA amplified the CDR3 region of rearranged TCR beta genes. On the Illumina HiSeq System, the amplified TCR beta libraries were sequenced as 87-base-pair reads. On the study's bioinformatics: Across the 600 to 700 repertoires, a later analysis counted 75 million to 90 million unique TCR beta chains, around 11 million of which were shared by at least two donors. A nearest-neighbor algorithm error-corrected the raw reads and collapsed the reads into unique sequences, merging closely related sequences to remove PCR and sequencing errors. CDR3 sequences were aligned to IMGT reference sequences to assign V, D and J gene segments. For a sequence to be retained, a match of at least six nucleotides was required to both a V gene segment and a J gene segment. Rearrangements were called productive when the CDR3 lacked stop codons and stayed in frame with V and J; all others were non-productive. Following IMGT convention, CDR3 was defined as the stretch from the second conserved V-encoded cysteine up to the conserved J-encoded phenylalanine. In an earlier analysis of around 540 of the donors, sequences lacking an unambiguous match to a single V gene segment were excluded. An earlier analysis of a few hundred of the donors called V segments functional above 56.7% productive rearrangements and segregating when the between-donor standard deviation exceeded 5%. A statistical classification framework was built for diagnosing cytomegalovirus status from the catalog of TCR beta chain sequences. In a later analysis, TCR nucleotide sequences were compared against IMGT/GENE-DB human TR gene sequences so that V and J genes could be assigned. Using the TCRdist pipeline, a later analysis assigned CDR3 sequences along with most-parsimonious VDJ recombination scenarios. A later analysis defined each TCR beta chain by its CDR3 amino acid sequence plus V-gene family, and excluded reads lacking a unique V-gene family. A later analysis removed 500 to 650 highly shared, low-generation-probability nucleotide sequences to deal with suspected cross-contamination and a sequencing artifact. In a later analysis, a clonal expansion index for each public chain was calculated from normalized within-repertoire ranks of inferred template counts. In a later analysis, generation probabilities were computed with a VDJ recombination model fitted to out-of-frame rearrangements, and the resulting probabilities were checked against IGoR. Hypergeometric tests were used in a later analysis to score TCR-TCR, TCR-HLA and TCR-CMV co-occurrence, with a repertoire-size bias correction applied to the TCR pairs. To estimate false discovery rates, a later analysis permuted the HLA or CMV assignments 20 times. In a later analysis, co-occurring TCRs were grouped using DBSCAN, with TCRdist sequence similarity added in when clustering inside HLA-allele-positive subsets. Repertoires with fewer than 30,000 or more than 120,000 public chains were left out of co-occurrence clustering, as were roughly five repertoires with anomalous nucleotide sharing. This immuneACCESS table, as held by TCRdb, lists in-frame sequences with V and J called but not all clones. Of the missing ones, under half trace to an unresolved V gene in checked studies; the others have no known cause. V and J calls and clone size are given by that table; D and trimming were obtained from the DNA. Within this sample are approximately 100,000 clones, with roughly 75% of them counted one time only. The ten largest clones add up to over 2% of the sample.

Study-wide conclusions, independent of this receptor: Because HLA typing was unavailable for some donors at each locus, only the typed subset was used in association tests. Approximately 16 rarely observed V segments, including chromosome 9 orphons, were excluded from the earlier analysis of several hundred of the donors because counts were too low. The study listed over 150 TCR beta chains as associated with cytomegalovirus. The classifier was reported to diagnose cytomegalovirus status with high specificity and sensitivity in both the original and validation cohorts. In an earlier analysis of more than 500 of the donors, most TCR beta V segments appeared in productive rearrangements about 90% or about 30% of the time, broadly matching IMGT annotations. For the cohort, immune exposure information was limited to CMV serostatus. A cluster of highly shared sequence variants was judged likely to be a technical artifact of the sequencing pipeline. Linkage disequilibrium might explain the correlated functional status among segregating V segments, but an unknown experimental factor could not be excluded. Assigning TCR associations to individual alleles was difficult when HLA alleles, especially DR and DQ, strongly co-occurred. A few of the identified cytomegalovirus-associated TCR beta chains were confirmed in vitro to be specific for cytomegalovirus antigens. According to a later genetic analysis, donors in an Asian-associated ancestry cluster had fewer N-insertions in productive TCRs than the roughly 700-donor mean. According to a later analysis, TCR association rates differed among HLA loci, with DRB1 alleles showing the most associated TCRs and HLA-C alleles showing the fewest. In a later genetic analysis, a missense DCLRE1C variant was associated with V-gene and J-gene trimming of TCR beta chains, and the association was replicated in an independent cohort. In a later analysis, HLA-associated TCR beta chains showed more clonal expansion and lower generation probabilities than non-associated chains that were equally common. In a later analysis, about 17,000 TCR beta sequences were associated with specific HLA alleles at a false discovery rate of 0.05. A further reported finding was that TCR beta sequences accurately predicted the HLA-A and HLA-B alleles for most subjects in the first cohort. The authors suggested that the approach could potentially be generalized to other disease states and immunological phenotypes. This cohort had only TCR beta chains sequenced, and the lack of alpha or paired-chain data limited which features could be detected. While some public TCRs were present in many individuals, most TCR sequences turned up only very rarely across donors. A later analysis found that most CMV-associated TCR beta chains appeared HLA-restricted, with HLA associations seemingly driven largely by CMV exposure. The presence/absence analyses assumed that sequencing depth was roughly uniform across donors, and that assumption may not be true. Several of the top co-occurrence clusters appeared to be linked to parvovirus B19, influenza, CMV and Epstein-Barr virus, according to a later analysis. Some IMGT-functional V segments, including TRBV6-2 and TRBV6-3, could not be distinguished by the 87-base-pair reads and were therefore excluded.

Ends trimmed: V by 8 bases, J by 4 bases; bases unmatched to a gene: 7. The CDR3 holds 13 amino acids from the cysteine to the phenylalanine. Of all the DNA, just the CDR3 is kept, 39 bases in frame from base 1. According to the germline V gene (reference sequence), CDR1 reads SEHNR and CDR2 reads FQNEAQ. The cohort comprised some 700 healthy bone marrow donors. Cohort members were all nominally healthy when sampled, although unrecorded immune exposures were likely present. The donor tested CMV seronegative and was one of the 352 seronegative cohort members. A peripheral blood sample was collected from each donor, and TCR beta sequencing was performed on peripheral blood mononuclear cells. Genomic DNA was extracted from the blood cell samples with the Qiagen DNeasy Blood Extraction Kit.

The chain is made from TRBV7-9 and TRBJ1-1; 7 central bases correspond to TRBD1. Material: PBMCs. This sequence was found in a man aged 35 to 55 in good health and CMV-seronegative. The DNA reads TGTGCCAGCCACAGGGGATGGGCCACTGAAGCTTTCTTT. This yields the protein CASHRGWATEAFF.